The 6 T cell receptor beta chains below all came from one sample that was sequenced in a study. MiXCR, applied by TCRdb to the 5' RACE reads, yields one record per CDR3 protein. This sample carries 25,000 to 40,000 distinct CDR3 sequences, roughly 25% of them seen once, and the ten largest clones take approximately 4.3%. Sequenced sample: memory CD4+ T cells sorted from blood. Stated subset: memory CD4+ T cells, CD4+CD45RO+CD25-. The receptor set was obtained from a female donor with breast cancer.

The chain links TRBV5-1 to TRBJ2-7; perhaps TRBD1 as D (5 bases). Trimming took off 4 bases at V and 2 bases at J, with 10 bases between the two ends. The germline V gene has CDR1 SGHRS and CDR2 YFSETQ. The CDR3 runs 13 residues. The chain's CDR3 is CASSQTGPYEQYF. The CDR3 bases are TGCGCCAGCAGCCAAACAGGTCCCTACGAGCAGTACTTC.

This chain uses TRBV3-1 with TRBJ1-2, with a tentative D call TRBD1 (5 bases). The CDR3 runs to 13 residues. Germline V lookup: CDR1 LGHDT, CDR2 YNNKEL (reference sequence). Trimming pared 0 bases from V and 7 bases from J, leaving 9 bases between. The CDR3 coding sequence is TGTGCCAGCAGCCAAGACGGCAGGGCTGGCTACACCTTC. Translated, it gives CASSQDGRAGYTF. Drawing the rest from reference TRBV3-1 and TRBJ1-2, the complete variable domain is DTAVSQTPKYLVTQMGNDKSIKCEQNLGHDTMYWYKQDSKKFLKIMFSYNNKELIINETVPNRFSPKSPDKAHLNLHINSLELGDSAVYFCASSQDGRAGYTFGSGTRLTVV.

The chain links TRBV6-5 to TRBJ2-7, with 8 bases lining up with TRBD1. The CDR3 spans 14 residues. The ends lost 6 bases at V and 0 bases at J; junction bases unmatched: 4. Germline V gene sequence: CDR1 MNHEY, CDR2 SVGAGI. The CDR3 nucleotides are TGTGCCAGCAGCACCGGGACAGGCTCCTACGAGCAGTACTTC. Its translation: CASSTGTGSYEQYF.

The CDR3: CASSYGGNGYEQYF. CDR3 sequence (DNA): TGTGCCAGCAGTTACGGAGGGAATGGCTACGAGCAGTACTTC. The V call is TRBV6-6, the J call TRBJ2-7; maybe TRBD2 (6 bases). This CDR3 region has 14 residues. Germline loops: CDR1 MNHNY, CDR2 SVGAGI (reference sequence). The V end was cut by 2 bases, the J end by 3 bases, with 11 bases between.

The sample holds a few counts of this clonotype. This chain links TRBV27 with TRBJ2-1; 7 bases match TRBD1. The germline gives CDR1 MNHEY, CDR2 SMNVEV (reference sequence). The V segment lost 7 bases and the J segment 5 bases; nucleotides outside the gene matches: 17. This CDR3 is built from 17 residues. The CDR3 is CASTPDLYDRAHNEQFF. The CDR3 bases are TGTGCCAGCACCCCCGATCTATATGACAGGGCACACAATGAGCAGTTCTTC.

The sample holds a few counts of this clonotype. The chain employs TRBV5-6 and TRBJ2-1, with TRBD2 matching over 11 bases. Looked up from germline, CDR1 is SGHDT and CDR2 is YYEEEE. V shed 2 bases and J 9 bases; nucleotides not matched to a gene: 1. This CDR3 contains 13 residues. The chain's CDR3 is CASSFLAGGEQFF. The CDR3 nucleotides read TGTGCCAGCAGCTTCCTAGCGGGAGGTGAGCAGTTCTTC.